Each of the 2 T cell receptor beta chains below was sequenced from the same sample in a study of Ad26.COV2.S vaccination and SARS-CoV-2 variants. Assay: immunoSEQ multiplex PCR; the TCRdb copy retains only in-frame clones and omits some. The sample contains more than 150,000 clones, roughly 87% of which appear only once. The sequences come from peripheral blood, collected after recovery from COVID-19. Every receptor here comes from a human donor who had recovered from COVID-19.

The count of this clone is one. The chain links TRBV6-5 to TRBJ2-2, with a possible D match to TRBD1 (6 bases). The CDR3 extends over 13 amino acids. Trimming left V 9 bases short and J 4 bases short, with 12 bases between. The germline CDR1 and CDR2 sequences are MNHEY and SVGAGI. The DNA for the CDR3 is TGTGCCAGTAGGACAGCCACCACCGGGGAGCTGTTTTTT. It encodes CASRTATTGELFF.

CDR3 in amino acids: CASRLGLREADTQYF. For the CDR3, the DNA is TGTGCCAGCAGGTTGGGACTGAGGGAGGCAGATACGCAGTATTTT. V and J are TRBV6-6 and TRBJ2-3, with a weak D call TRBD2 (6 bases). The V end lost 6 bases, the J end lost 4 bases, and 17 bases lay between the germline ends. The V gene's germline CDR1 is MNHNY and CDR2 SVGAGI (reference sequence). The CDR3 totals 15 residues.